The 23 T cell receptor beta chains presented below share a single source sample, sequenced in a study of CD8 T cells in Susac syndrome. With random hexamers, 0.5 to 1 ug RNA was reverse transcribed. TCRdb independently ran MiXCR on the immunoSEQ multiplex PCR reads; one entry per CDR3 protein. In the table there are around 170,000 distinct CDR3 sequences, roughly 95% of which are singletons. Sequencing was performed on CD4+ T cells from PBMCs. Source of these receptors: a human donor with Susac syndrome.

This sequence joins TRBV18 and TRBJ2-3; no reliable D call. Germline assignment: CDR1 KGHSH and CDR2 LQKENI. This CDR3 is built from 13 residues. Trimming cost V 4 bases and J 5 bases, with 10 bases left between them. The CDR3 region is CASSRISQDTQYF. The CDR3 nucleotides are TGTGCCAGCTCACGGATTAGTCAAGATACGCAGTATTTT.

The V call is TRBV29-1, the J call TRBJ1-4; 9 bases match TRBD1. The germline V gene has CDR1 SQVTM and CDR2 ANQGSEA. This CDR3 comprises 12 residues. After removal of 7 bases from V and 7 bases from J, the junction contained 4 bases not matched to a gene. In DNA, the CDR3 is TGCAGCGGACAGGGGGTGGGTGAAAAACTGTTTTTT. Encoded protein: CSGQGVGEKLFF. Filled out from reference TRBV29-1 and TRBJ1-4, the complete variable domain reads SAVISQKPSRDICQRGTSLTIQCQVDSQVTMMFWYRQQPGQSLTLIATANQGSEATYESGFVIDKFPISRPNLTFSTLTVSNMSPEDSSIYLCSGQGVGEKLFFGSGTQLSVL.

The chain has TRBV5-1 and TRBJ2-3, with D possibly matching TRBD2 (7 bases). This CDR3 contains 14 residues. In germline, CDR1 is SGHRS, CDR2 YFSETQ. The V and J ends lost 4 bases and 8 bases respectively, with 17 bases between them. In DNA form, the CDR3 reads TGCGCCAGCAGCCCGTGGGGGGGCGAGAGTACGCAGTATTTT. Translating it yields CASSPWGGESTQYF.

This chain uses TRBV27 with TRBJ1-2; D unresolved. This CDR3 has 14 amino acids. Deletions cut 2 bases from V and 1 base from J, with 8 bases between. CDR1 and CDR2 from the germline V gene are MNHEY and SMNVEV (reference sequence). In nucleotides, the CDR3 is TGTGCCAGCAGTTTAGGGCGGAATAACTATGGCTACACCTTC. Translated, it gives CASSLGRNNYGYTF.

CDR3 nucleotide sequence: TGCAGTGCTAGAGCAGGAGGGGCTTCTTGGAATCAGCCCCAGCATTTT. Translation gives CSARAGGASWNQPQHF. The gene calls are TRBV20-1 and TRBJ1-5; D might be TRBD1 (5 bases). The CDR3 has 16 amino acids. The V and J ends lost 1 base and 4 bases respectively, with 17 bases between them. From germline, CDR1 is DFQATT and CDR2 SNEGSKA (reference sequence).

The rearrangement uses TRBV30 and TRBJ2-5; no firm D call. The CDR3 covers 14 residues. The V end lost 2 bases, the J end lost 3 bases, and 13 bases lay between the germline ends. Germline V CDR1 and CDR2: GTSNPN, SVGIG (reference sequence). CDR3 DNA: TGTGCCTGGAGTATTAGCCAGACCAAAGAGACCCAGTACTTC. It is translated as CAWSISQTKETQYF.

The V and J genes are TRBV12-3 or TRBV12-4 and TRBJ1-2; possibly TRBD1 for D (5 bases). The CDR3 covers 14 residues. Trimming took 3 bases from V and 4 from J, leaving 12 bases between them. The CDR3 spells CASSLRGRAYGYTF. The CDR3 DNA reads as TGTGCCAGCAGTTTGAGGGGAAGGGCCTATGGCTACACCTTC.

The rearrangement links TRBV5-4 to TRBJ2-7; D remains unclear. The V end was cut by 0 bases, the J end by 1 base, with 5 bases between. From germline, CDR1 is SGHNT and CDR2 YYREEE (reference sequence). The CDR3 extends over 13 amino acids. The CDR3 reads CASSLEVSYEQYF. CDR3 in DNA: TGTGCCAGCAGCTTGGAGGTATCCTACGAGCAGTACTTC.

This clonotype came up once. The V call is TRBV3-1, the J call TRBJ1-1; 7 bases map to TRBD1. The CDR3 loop spans 11 amino acids. CDR1 is LGHDT and CDR2 is YNNKEL in the germline V gene (reference sequence). The trim removed 7 bases at V and 7 bases at J, leaving 3 bases unmatched. The CDR3 DNA reads as TGTGCCAGCAACCGACAGGGTGAAGCTTTCTTT. Protein: CASNRQGEAFF.

This chain connects TRBV9 to TRBJ2-5; D gene unclear. The germline V gene encodes CDR1 SGDLS and CDR2 YYNGEE. The germline V and J ends were trimmed by 1 base and 3 bases, with 10 bases remaining between them. This CDR3 is 14 amino acids long. CDR3 loop: CASSVLPGEETQYF. As DNA, the CDR3 is TGTGCCAGCAGCGTATTGCCTGGGGAAGAGACCCAGTACTTC.

The rearrangement uses TRBV20-1 and TRBJ2-3; 14 bases fit TRBD2. CDR3 length equals 15 residues. V lost 6 bases to trimming and J lost 5 bases; unmatched junction nucleotides: 7. Per the germline V gene, CDR1 is DFQATT and CDR2 is SNEGSKA (reference sequence). The CDR3 DNA reads as TGCAGTGCAGAGACTAGCGGGGGGGTGGGAGATACGCAGTATTTT. This gives the protein CSAETSGGVGDTQYF.

The chain links TRBV3-1 to TRBJ2-4, with D possibly being TRBD2 (5 bases). Per the germline V gene, CDR1 is LGHDT and CDR2 is YNNKEL (reference sequence). The CDR3 is made up of 14 amino acids. The V gene lost 4 bases and the J gene lost 7 bases, with 14 bases spanning the gap. The CDR3: CASSPAKPGNIQYF. DNA of the CDR3: TGTGCCAGCAGCCCGGCCAAACCGGGGAACATTCAGTACTTC.

The chain has TRBV6-6 and TRBJ1-5, with 7 bases matching TRBD1. Germline CDR1 MNHNY, CDR2 SVGAGI (reference sequence). V shed 6 bases, J shed 0 bases, and the junction held 5 bases outside the gene matches. The CDR3 contains 15 residues. This chain's CDR3 is CASSRDSNSNQPQHF. DNA of the CDR3: TGTGCCAGCAGCCGGGACAGCAATAGCAATCAGCCCCAGCATTTT.

The rearrangement joins TRBV30 to TRBJ1-5, with a weak D call TRBD1 (5 bases). CDR1 GTSNPN and CDR2 SVGIG come from the germline V gene (reference sequence). V dropped 0 bases and J dropped 7 bases, with 13 bases sitting between them. The CDR3 is made up of 14 amino acids. The CDR3 region is CAWSVLGEGQPQHF. DNA for the CDR3: TGTGCCTGGAGTGTACTGGGGGAGGGGCAGCCCCAGCATTTT.

The chain combines TRBV5-1 with TRBJ1-6; D remains ambiguous. The CDR3 is 15 residues long. Germline CDR1 is SGHRS and CDR2 is YFSETQ. V shed 0 bases and J shed 10 bases, with 14 bases lying between them. CDR3 in DNA: TGCGCCAGCAGCTTGGGGCCGGTAATTTACTCACCCCTCCACTTT. This codes for CASSLGPVIYSPLHF.

This sequence joins TRBV5-4 and TRBJ2-7, with 7 bases aligning to TRBD1. CDR3 length: 15 residues. The V gene's germline CDR1 is SGHNT and CDR2 YYREEE (reference sequence). V lost 0 bases, J lost 2 bases, and 5 bases stayed unmatched. CDR3 DNA: TGTGCCAGCAGCTTGGAACCGGGGACAGCCTACGAGCAGTACTTC. It translates to CASSLEPGTAYEQYF.

The rearrangement joins TRBV4-2 to TRBJ2-5; 12 bases fit TRBD2. CDR3 length: 17 residues. Losses at the gene ends were 0 bases for V and 2 bases for J; bases not matched to a gene: 4. Germline V lookup: CDR1 LGHNA, CDR2 YNFKEQ. DNA of the CDR3: TGTGCCAGCAGCCAAGATCTACTAGCGGGGGGTCAAGAGACCCAGTACTTC. Translating gives CASSQDLLAGGQETQYF.

This chain connects TRBV20-1 to TRBJ2-3; possible D gene TRBD1, 5 bases. CDR1 DFQATT and CDR2 SNEGSKA come from the germline V gene (reference sequence). The CDR3 extends over 15 amino acids. V was pared by 5 bases and J by 0 bases, with 15 bases between. The CDR3 loop reads CSAGYTGTSTDTQYF. The CDR3 coding sequence is TGCAGTGCTGGGTACACAGGTACCAGCACAGATACGCAGTATTTT.

The V gene is TRBV27, the J gene TRBJ2-1, with 9 bases lining up with TRBD1. Germline V lookup: CDR1 MNHEY, CDR2 SMNVEV (reference sequence). Trimming cost V 3 bases and J 8 bases; bases outside gene matches: 5. The CDR3 has 14 residues. DNA for the CDR3: TGTGCCAGCAGTTTTAGGACAGGGGTCGATGAGCAGTTCTTC. It yields the protein CASSFRTGVDEQFF.

The chain combines TRBV11-1 with TRBJ2-1; 14 bases are a match to TRBD2. CDR1 and CDR2 from the germline V gene are SGHAT and FQDESV (reference sequence). The CDR3 runs to 18 residues. J was trimmed by 0 bases and V by 3 bases; bases with no gene match: 4. CDR3 in amino acids: CASSLRGLAGASYNEQFF. The CDR3 DNA reads as TGTGCCAGCAGCTTGAGGGGACTAGCGGGGGCCTCCTACAATGAGCAGTTCTTC.

The chain couples TRBV11-3 to TRBJ2-5; 9 bases are a match to TRBD2. V shed 5 bases and J 5 bases; nucleotides not matched to a gene: 6. Germline V gene sequence: CDR1 SGHNT, CDR2 YENEEA. The CDR3 has 14 amino acids. The DNA for the CDR3 is TGTGCCAGCAGCCCAGGCGGGGGGGCTGAGACCCAGTACTTC. Its protein product is CASSPGGGAETQYF. Combining the CDR3 with reference TRBV11-3 and TRBJ2-5 gives the whole variable domain EAGVVQSPRYKIIEKKQPVAFWCNPISGHNTLYWYLQNLGQGPELLIRYENEEAVDDSQLPKDRFSAERLKGVDSTLKIQPAELGDSAVYLCASSPGGGAETQYFGPGTRLLVL.

This chain connects TRBV3-1 to TRBJ1-6, with D possibly being TRBD1 (6 bases). The CDR3 spans 14 residues. Trimming stripped 4 bases from V and 5 bases from J, with 9 bases between. CDR1 is LGHDT, CDR2 YNNKEL, per germline (reference sequence). The CDR3 sequence is CASSRGQNNSPLHF. The CDR3 nucleotides read TGTGCCAGCAGCCGGGGGCAGAATAATTCACCCCTCCACTTT.

This chain connects TRBV12-3 or TRBV12-4 to TRBJ2-6; no definite D call. V lost 3 bases and J 0 bases, leaving 15 bases between the germline ends. The CDR3 length is 18 residues. This chain's CDR3 is CASSFSWGMSSGANVLTF. CDR3 sequence (DNA): TGTGCCAGCAGTTTCTCTTGGGGAATGAGCTCTGGGGCCAACGTCCTGACTTTC.